The present entry profiles one TCR beta chain with its context. Its antigen is currently unknown. The TCR beta cDNA libraries carried unique molecular identifiers. Yield was roughly 0.5 million cDNA molecules from approximately 0.91 to 9.4 million T cells. TCRdb redid the calling of the PCR reads with MiXCR, one entry per CDR3 protein. The sample yields about 540,000 distinct CDR3 sequences, around 36% seen once. This entry comes from a study of post-analysis software for immune sequencing data. Study overall: Relapsing-remitting, secondary progressive and progressive-relapsing multiple sclerosis courses were included.

Findings and caveats of the study: Multiple sclerosis patients had significantly lower normalized Chao1 diversity than controls. Samples made in the same batch grouped tightly together by F measure. Several TRBV segments (TRBV5-6, TRBV5-1 and TRBV20-1 among them) occurred more frequently in patients than in controls.

The CDR3 is 14 amino acids. CDR1 is SQVTM, CDR2 ANQGSEA, per germline. V was clipped by 3 bases and J by 2 bases, with 12 bases between them. The source of this sequence is a girl aged 2 to 17 with multiple sclerosis. The material sequenced was blood. V and J are TRBV29-1 and TRBJ2-3; no firm D call. CDR3 coding DNA: TGCAGCGTTGATTTGTACCTCCACACAGATACGCAGTATTTT. Its protein is CSVDLYLHTDTQYF.